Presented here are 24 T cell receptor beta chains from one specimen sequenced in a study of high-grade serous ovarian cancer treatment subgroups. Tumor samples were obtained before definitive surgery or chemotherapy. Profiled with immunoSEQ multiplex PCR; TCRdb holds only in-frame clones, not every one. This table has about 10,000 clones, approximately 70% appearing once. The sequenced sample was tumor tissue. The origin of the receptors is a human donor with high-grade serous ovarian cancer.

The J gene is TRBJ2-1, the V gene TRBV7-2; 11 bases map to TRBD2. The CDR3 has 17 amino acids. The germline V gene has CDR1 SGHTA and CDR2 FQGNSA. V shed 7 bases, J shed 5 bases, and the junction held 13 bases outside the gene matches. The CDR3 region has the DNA TGTGCCAGCACCCCACGGGCTAGCGGGAGGAGTAACAATGAGCAGTTCTTC. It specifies CASTPRASGRSNNEQFF.

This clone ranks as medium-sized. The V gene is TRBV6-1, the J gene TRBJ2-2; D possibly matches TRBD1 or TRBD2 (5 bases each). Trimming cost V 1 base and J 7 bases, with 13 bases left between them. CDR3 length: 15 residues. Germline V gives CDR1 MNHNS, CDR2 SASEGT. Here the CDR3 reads CASSEDQGASGELFF. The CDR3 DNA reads TGTGCCAGCAGTGAAGATCAGGGAGCGAGCGGGGAGCTGTTTTTT.

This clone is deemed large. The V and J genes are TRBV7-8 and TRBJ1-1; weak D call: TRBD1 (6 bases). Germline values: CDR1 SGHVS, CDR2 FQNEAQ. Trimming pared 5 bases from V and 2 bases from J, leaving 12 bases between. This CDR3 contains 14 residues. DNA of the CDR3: TGTGCCAGCAGCCGTCAACAGGGTAACACTGAAGCTTTCTTT. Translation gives CASSRQQGNTEAFF.

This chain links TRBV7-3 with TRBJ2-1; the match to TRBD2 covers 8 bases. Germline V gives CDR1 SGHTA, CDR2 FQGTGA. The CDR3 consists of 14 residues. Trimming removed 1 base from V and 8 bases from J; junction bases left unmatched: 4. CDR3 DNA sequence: TGTGCCAGCAGCTTAAGGCCGGGGGGGGATGAGCAGTTCTTC. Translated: CASSLRPGGDEQFF.

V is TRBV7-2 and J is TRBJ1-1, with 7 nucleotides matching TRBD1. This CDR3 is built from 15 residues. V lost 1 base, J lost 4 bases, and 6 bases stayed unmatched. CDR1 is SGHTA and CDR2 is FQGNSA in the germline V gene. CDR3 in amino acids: CASSLDLTGSTEAFF. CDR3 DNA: TGTGCCAGCAGCTTAGATCTGACAGGGAGCACTGAAGCTTTCTTT.

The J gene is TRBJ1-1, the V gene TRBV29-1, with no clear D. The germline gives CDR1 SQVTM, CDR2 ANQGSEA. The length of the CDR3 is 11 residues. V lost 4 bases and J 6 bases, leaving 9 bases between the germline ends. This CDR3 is CSVVWGAEAFF. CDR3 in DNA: TGCAGCGTTGTATGGGGAGCTGAAGCTTTCTTT. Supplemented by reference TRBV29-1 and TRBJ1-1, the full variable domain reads SAVISQKPSRDICQRGTSLTIQCQVDSQVTMMFWYRQQPGQSLTLIATANQGSEATYESGFVIDKFPISRPNLTFSTLTVSNMSPEDSSIYLCSVVWGAEAFFGQGTRLTVV.

The CDR3 is CASSLGYRASNYGYTF. CDR3 DNA: TGCGCCAGCAGCTTGGGGTACAGGGCCTCTAACTATGGCTACACCTTC. The rearrangement links TRBV5-1 to TRBJ1-2, with D possibly TRBD1 on 6 matching bases. The CDR3 is 16 amino acids. V was trimmed by 0 bases and J by 0 bases, leaving 12 bases between them. CDR1 is SGHRS and CDR2 is YFSETQ in the germline V gene.

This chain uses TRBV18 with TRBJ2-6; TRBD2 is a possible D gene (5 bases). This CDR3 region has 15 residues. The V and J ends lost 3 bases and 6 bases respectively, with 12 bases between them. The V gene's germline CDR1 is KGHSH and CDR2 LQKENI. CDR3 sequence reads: CASSPWTGSANVLTF. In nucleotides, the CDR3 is TGTGCCAGCTCACCCTGGACTGGGTCGGCCAACGTCCTGACTTTC.

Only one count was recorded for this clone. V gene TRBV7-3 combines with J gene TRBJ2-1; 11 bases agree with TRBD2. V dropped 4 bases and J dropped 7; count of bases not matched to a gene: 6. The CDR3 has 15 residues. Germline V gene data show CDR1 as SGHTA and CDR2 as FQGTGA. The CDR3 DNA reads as TGTGCCAGCAGCTACACTAGCGGGAGTATGAATGAGCAGTTCTTC. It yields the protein CASSYTSGSMNEQFF. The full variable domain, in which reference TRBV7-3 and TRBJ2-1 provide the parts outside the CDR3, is GAGVSQTPSNKVTEKGKYVELRCDPISGHTALYWYRQSLGQGPEFLIYFQGTGAADDSGLPNDRFFAVRPEGSVSTLKIQRTERGDSAVYLCASSYTSGSMNEQFFGPGTRLTVL.

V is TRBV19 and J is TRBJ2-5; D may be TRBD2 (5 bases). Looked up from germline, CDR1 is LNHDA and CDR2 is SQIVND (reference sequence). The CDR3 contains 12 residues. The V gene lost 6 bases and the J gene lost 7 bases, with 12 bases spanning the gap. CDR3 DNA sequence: TGTGCCAGTAGCTCTGAGGGTGGGACCCAGTACTTC. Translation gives CASSSEGGTQYF.

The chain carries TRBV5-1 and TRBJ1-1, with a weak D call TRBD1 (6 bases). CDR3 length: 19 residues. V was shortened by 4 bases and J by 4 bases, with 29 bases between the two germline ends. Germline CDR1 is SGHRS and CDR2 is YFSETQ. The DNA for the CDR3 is TGCGCCAGCAGCATCACGCCCGGGACGACGGGACAAAGGGGCACTGAAGCTTTCTTT. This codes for CASSITPGTTGQRGTEAFF.

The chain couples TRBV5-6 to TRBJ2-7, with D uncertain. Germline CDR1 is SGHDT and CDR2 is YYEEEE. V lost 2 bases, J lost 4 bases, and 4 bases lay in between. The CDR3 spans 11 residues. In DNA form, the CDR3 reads TGTGCCAGCAGCTTAAAATACGAGCAGTACTTC. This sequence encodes CASSLKYEQYF.

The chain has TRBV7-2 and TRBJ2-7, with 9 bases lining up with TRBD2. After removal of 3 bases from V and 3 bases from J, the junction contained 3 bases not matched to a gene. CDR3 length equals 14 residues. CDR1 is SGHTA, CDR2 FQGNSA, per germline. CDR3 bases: TGTGCCAGCAGCTTTAGCGGGAGTGACTACGAGCAGTACTTC. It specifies CASSFSGSDYEQYF.

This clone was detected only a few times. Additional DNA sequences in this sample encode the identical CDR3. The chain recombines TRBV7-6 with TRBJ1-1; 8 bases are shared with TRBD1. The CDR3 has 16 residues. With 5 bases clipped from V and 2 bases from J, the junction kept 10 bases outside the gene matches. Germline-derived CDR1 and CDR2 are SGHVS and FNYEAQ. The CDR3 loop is CASSARVTGVNTEAFF. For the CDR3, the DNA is TGTGCCAGCAGCGCGCGGGTGACAGGGGTTAACACTGAAGCTTTCTTT. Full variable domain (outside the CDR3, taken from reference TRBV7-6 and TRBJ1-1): GAGVSQSPRYKVTKRGQDVALRCDPISGHVSLYWYRQALGQGPEFLTYFNYEAQQDKSGLPNDRFSAERPEGSISTLTIQRTEQRDSAMYRCASSARVTGVNTEAFFGQGTRLTVV.

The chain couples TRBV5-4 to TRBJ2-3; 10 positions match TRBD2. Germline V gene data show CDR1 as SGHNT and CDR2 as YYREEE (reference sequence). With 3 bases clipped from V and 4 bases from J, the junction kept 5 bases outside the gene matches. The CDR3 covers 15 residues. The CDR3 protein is CASSWGLANADTQYF. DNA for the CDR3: TGTGCCAGCAGCTGGGGACTAGCGAACGCAGATACGCAGTATTTT.

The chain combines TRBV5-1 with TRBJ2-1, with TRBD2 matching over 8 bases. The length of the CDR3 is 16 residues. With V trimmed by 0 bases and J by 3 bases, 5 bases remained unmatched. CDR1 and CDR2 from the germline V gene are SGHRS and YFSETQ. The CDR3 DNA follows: TGCGCCAGCAGCTTGGACGCGGGAGGTTTCTACAATGAGCAGTTCTTC. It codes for CASSLDAGGFYNEQFF. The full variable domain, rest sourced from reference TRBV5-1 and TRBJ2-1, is KAGVTQTPRYLIKTRGQQVTLSCSPISGHRSVSWYQQTPGQGLQFLFEYFSETQRNKGNFPGRFSGRQFSNSRSEMNVSTLELGDSALYLCASSLDAGGFYNEQFFGPGTRLTVL.

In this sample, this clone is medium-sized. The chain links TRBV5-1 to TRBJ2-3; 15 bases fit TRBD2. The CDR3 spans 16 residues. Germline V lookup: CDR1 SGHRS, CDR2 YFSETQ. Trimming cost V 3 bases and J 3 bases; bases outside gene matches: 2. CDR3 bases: TGCGCCAGCAGCTGGACTAGCGGGAGGGTGACAGATACGCAGTATTTT. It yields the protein CASSWTSGRVTDTQYF.

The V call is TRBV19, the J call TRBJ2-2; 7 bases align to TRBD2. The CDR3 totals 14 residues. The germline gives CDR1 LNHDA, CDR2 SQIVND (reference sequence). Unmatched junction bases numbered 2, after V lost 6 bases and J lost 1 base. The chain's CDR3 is CASRASGNTGELFF. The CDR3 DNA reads TGTGCCAGTAGAGCTAGCGGGAACACCGGGGAGCTGTTTTTT.

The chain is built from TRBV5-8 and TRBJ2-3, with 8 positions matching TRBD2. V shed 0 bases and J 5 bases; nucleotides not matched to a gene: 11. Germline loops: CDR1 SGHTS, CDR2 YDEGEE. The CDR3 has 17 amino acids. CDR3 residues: CASSLGRWREAKDTQYF. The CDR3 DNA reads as TGTGCCAGCAGCTTGGGTCGTTGGCGGGAGGCAAAAGATACGCAGTATTTT.

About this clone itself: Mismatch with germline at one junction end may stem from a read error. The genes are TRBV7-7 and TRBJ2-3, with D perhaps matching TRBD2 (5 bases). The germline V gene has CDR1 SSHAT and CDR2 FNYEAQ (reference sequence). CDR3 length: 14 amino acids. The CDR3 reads CASSPSGYTDTQYF. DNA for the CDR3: TGTGCTAGCAGCCCCAGCGGATACACAGATACGCAGTATTTT. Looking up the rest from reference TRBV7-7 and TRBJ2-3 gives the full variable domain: GAGVSQSPRYKVTKRGQDVTLRCDPISSHATLYWYQQALGQGPEFLTYFNYEAQPDKSGLPSDRFSAERPEGSISTLTIQRTEQRDSAMYRCASSPSGYTDTQYFGPGTRLTVL.

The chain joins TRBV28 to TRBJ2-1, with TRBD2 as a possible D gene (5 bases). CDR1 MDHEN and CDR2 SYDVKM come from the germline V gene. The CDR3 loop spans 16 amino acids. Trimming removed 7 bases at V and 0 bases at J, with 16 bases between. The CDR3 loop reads CASKMGRRSSYNEQFF. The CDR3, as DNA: TGTGCCAGCAAAATGGGGAGACGGAGCTCCTACAATGAGCAGTTCTTC. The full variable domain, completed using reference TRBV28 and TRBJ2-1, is DVKVTQSSRYLVKRTGEKVFLECVQDMDHENMFWYRQDPGLGLRLIYFSYDVKMKEKGDIPEGYSVSREKKERFSLILESASTNQTSMYLCASKMGRRSSYNEQFFGPGTRLTVL.

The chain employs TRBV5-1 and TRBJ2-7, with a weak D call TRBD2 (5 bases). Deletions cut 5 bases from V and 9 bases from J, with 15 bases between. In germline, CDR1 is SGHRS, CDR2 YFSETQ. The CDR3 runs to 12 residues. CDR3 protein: CASRDLSTGQYF. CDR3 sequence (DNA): TGCGCCAGCAGGGACTTGAGCACCGGGCAGTACTTC. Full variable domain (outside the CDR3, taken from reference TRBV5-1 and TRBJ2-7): KAGVTQTPRYLIKTRGQQVTLSCSPISGHRSVSWYQQTPGQGLQFLFEYFSETQRNKGNFPGRFSGRQFSNSRSEMNVSTLELGDSALYLCASRDLSTGQYFGPGTRLTVT.

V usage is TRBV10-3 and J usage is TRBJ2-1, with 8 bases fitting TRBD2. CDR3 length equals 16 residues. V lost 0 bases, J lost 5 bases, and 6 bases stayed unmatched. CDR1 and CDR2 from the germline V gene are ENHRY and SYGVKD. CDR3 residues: CAISESASGRNNEQFF. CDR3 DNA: TGTGCCATCAGTGAGTCGGCTAGCGGGCGGAACAATGAGCAGTTCTTC.

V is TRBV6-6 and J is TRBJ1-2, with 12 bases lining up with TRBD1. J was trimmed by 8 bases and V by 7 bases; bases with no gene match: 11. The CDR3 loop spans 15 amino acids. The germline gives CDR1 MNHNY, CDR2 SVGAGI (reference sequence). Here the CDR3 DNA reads TGTGCCAGCACCCACAGGGACAGGGGGCCTTGGGGCTACACCTTC. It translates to CASTHRDRGPWGYTF.